Listed below are T cell receptor beta chains from one sample, sequenced in a study of T cell clonotyping in hematopoietic cell transplantation. Sequenced by immunoSEQ multiplex PCR; TCRdb stores in-frame clones only, minus some. The sample has about 5,000 clones, around 77% seen once. The source was PBMCs, collected 100 days after allogeneic stem cell transplant. Every receptor here comes from a female patient between 50 and 60 years old who had an allogeneic stem cell transplant, so the T cells may come from the graft donor. Some clones in this sample may be carry-over from other donors' samples. CDR3s include the opening cysteine and the closing phenylalanine or tryptophan. Each record gives: V gene, clone size, J gene, D gene, CDR3 protein, CDR3 DNA. A D gene is named only where the DNA matches it firmly. Clone size is given for some rows only: seen once, a few or many times, or a class if the clone is expanded.

>TRBV6-1|few|TRBJ2-2|TRBD2
CASRTGGTGELFF
TGTGCCAGCCGGACGGGAGGAACCGGGGAGCTGTTTTTT
>TRBV9|-|TRBJ2-1|-
CASSLRPTYNEQFF
TGTGCCAGCAGTCTACGACCCACCTACAATGAGCAGTTCTTC
>TRBV4-1|few|TRBJ2-7|-
CASSQVLRGGVNEQYF
TGCGCCAGCAGCCAAGTTTTACGAGGGGGGGTGAACGAGCAGTACTTC
>TRBV11-3|once|TRBJ2-1|-
CASSLVSSINEQFF
TGTGCCAGCAGCTTAGTCAGTAGTATCAATGAGCAGTTCTTC
>TRBV6-1|-|TRBJ1-1|-
CASSEGWGMNTEAFF
TGTGCCAGCAGTGAAGGATGGGGAATGAACACTGAAGCTTTCTTT
>TRBV6-1|-|TRBJ2-7|TRBD2
CASRGAGGPLEQYF
TGTGCCAGCAGGGGAGCGGGAGGGCCGTTGGAGCAGTACTTC
>TRBV5-6|-|TRBJ2-7|TRBD1
CASSPSPRDSRIF
TGTGCCAGCAGCCCTTCGCCCCGGGACAGCCGAATTTTC
>TRBV11-2|-|TRBJ2-1|TRBD1
CASSLGGVWTGNEQFF
TGTGCCAGCAGCTTAGGGGGTGTATGGACAGGGAATGAGCAGTTCTTC
>TRBV20-1|-|TRBJ2-5|-
CSAHRDETQYF
TGCAGTGCTCACCGGGACGAGACCCAGTACTTC
>TRBV10-3|-|TRBJ2-3|TRBD2
CAISESRAGDPDTQYF
TGTGCCATCAGTGAGTCTAGAGCGGGGGACCCAGATACGCAGTATTTT
>TRBV28|once|TRBJ2-1|-
CASSLRYNEQFF
TGTGCCAGCAGTCTCCGGTACAATGAGCAGTTCTTC
>TRBV7-8|-|TRBJ2-7|-
CASSFLQGWEQYF
TGTGCCAGCAGCTTTCTCCAGGGGTGGGAGCAGTACTTC
>TRBV19|once|TRBJ1-3|-
CASSTGVSSGNTIYF
TGTGCCAGTAGTACCGGGGTGTCCTCTGGAAACACCATATATTTT
>TRBV10-3|-|TRBJ2-3|-
CAIRRLGSTDTQYF
TGTGCCATCAGACGACTGGGGAGCACAGATACGCAGTATTTT
>TRBV28|-|TRBJ2-7|TRBD2
CASSPLFAGGLYEQYF
TGTGCCAGCAGTCCCCTTTTTGCGGGAGGTCTCTACGAGCAGTACTTC
>TRBV7-9|-|TRBJ1-5|-
CASSLSPNQPQHF
TGTGCCAGCAGCTTAAGCCCTAATCAGCCCCAGCATTTT
>TRBV10-1|once|TRBJ1-5|-
CASSVRGGCNQPQHF
TGCGCCAGCAGTGTCCGGGGAGGGTGCAATCAGCCCCAGCATTTT
>TRBV30|-|TRBJ2-1|-
CAWTLSRPGYYNEQFF
TGTGCCTGGACTCTGTCGCGGCCAGGGTATTACAATGAGCAGTTCTTC
>TRBV7-2|-|TRBJ2-5|-
CASSLVPRETQYF
TGTGCCAGCAGCTTAGTACCTCGGGAGACCCAGTACTTC
>TRBV6-1|-|TRBJ2-3|-
CASSDGLNFPQYF
TGTGCCAGCAGTGATGGTTTGAATTTCCCGCAGTATTTT
>TRBV5-1|-|TRBJ2-2|-
CASSLAGTPNTGELFF
TGCGCCAGCAGCTTGGCAGGGACACCGAACACCGGGGAGCTGTTTTTT
>TRBV6-6|-|TRBJ1-1|TRBD1
CASSYPAGGGSEAFF
TGTGCCAGCAGTTACCCTGCAGGGGGCGGATCTGAAGCTTTCTTT
>TRBV12-5|-|TRBJ1-1|-
CASGLVPMNTEAFF
TGTGCTAGTGGTTTGGTACCCATGAACACTGAAGCTTTCTTT
>TRBV18|-|TRBJ2-5|TRBD1
CASSPGQGWVETQYF
TGTGCCAGCTCACCGGGACAGGGTTGGGTAGAGACCCAGTACTTC
>TRBV27|-|TRBJ1-3|-
CASSLGGNGNTIYF
TGTGCCAGCAGTTTAGGGGGAAATGGAAACACCATATATTTT
>TRBV19|-|TRBJ2-2|-
CASSISRTNTGELFF
TGTGCCAGTAGTATTAGCAGAACGAACACCGGGGAGCTGTTTTTT
>TRBV29-1|-|TRBJ2-5|-
CSVTRDGETQYF
TGCAGCGTCACCCGGGACGGAGAGACCCAGTACTTC
>TRBV25-1|-|TRBJ1-5|TRBD1
CASGGQGWNQPQHF
TGTGCCAGCGGAGGACAGGGGTGGAATCAGCCCCAGCATTTT
>TRBV5-4|-|TRBJ2-7|-
CASSVSAISYEQYF
TGTGCCAGCAGCGTCTCAGCGATCTCCTACGAGCAGTACTTC
>TRBV5-3|large|TRBJ1-5|-
CARRPSSGGSNQPQHF
TGTGCCAGAAGACCTTCCTCGGGGGGCTCCAATCAGCCCCAGCATTTT
>TRBV4-1|-|TRBJ1-2|-
CASSQGHHDYGYTF
TGCGCCAGCAGCCAAGGACACCACGACTATGGCTACACCTTC
>TRBV6-6|-|TRBJ2-7|TRBD2
CASTPPGGHSSYEQYF
TGTGCCAGCACCCCCCCGGGGGGGCATAGCTCCTACGAGCAGTACTTC
>TRBV29-1|-|TRBJ1-4|-
CSVGSELGQNEKLFF
TGCAGCGTGGGCTCGGAGCTTGGACAGAATGAAAAACTGTTTTTT
>TRBV10-3|-|TRBJ2-7|-
CASSYSSSETYEQYF
TGTGCCAGCAGTTACTCATCTAGCGAGACCTACGAGCAGTACTTC
>TRBV6-6|-|TRBJ2-2|-
CASRTGETGELFF
TGTGCCAGCAGAACCGGGGAGACCGGGGAGCTGTTTTTT
>TRBV9|-|TRBJ2-7|-
CASSEGGGPYEQYF
TGTGCCAGCAGCGAAGGGGGGGGGCCCTACGAGCAGTACTTC
>TRBV4-1|-|TRBJ2-7|-
CASSQTKDPRRLYEQYF
TGCGCCAGCAGCCAAACCAAGGACCCACGGAGGCTCTACGAGCAGTACTTC
>TRBV9|-|TRBJ1-2|-
CASSPELGGRGGYTF
TGTGCCAGCAGCCCCGAGCTGGGGGGGCGCGGTGGCTACACCTTC
>TRBV5-6|-|TRBJ1-4|-
CASSPGRSEKLFF
TGTGCCAGCAGCCCTGGGCGTTCCGAAAAACTGTTTTTT
>TRBV5-1|-|TRBJ1-2|TRBD1
CASSSYSDRGSYGYTF
TGCGCCAGCAGCTCCTACTCGGACAGGGGGAGCTATGGCTACACCTTC
>TRBV7-2|-|TRBJ2-2|-
CASRLPTGEGSGELFF
TGTGCCAGCAGACTACCGACAGGGGAGGGTTCGGGGGAGCTGTTTTTT
>TRBV6-5|-|TRBJ2-7|-
CASSPRTAYEQYF
TGTGCCAGCAGTCCCCGGACAGCCTACGAGCAGTACTTC
>TRBV5-5|once|TRBJ2-1|-
CASSLNKGSYNEQFF
TGTGCCAGCAGCTTAAATAAAGGCAGTTACAATGAGCAGTTCTTC
>TRBV7-9|-|TRBJ2-7|-
CASSLARQRSSYEQYF
TGTGCCAGCAGCTTGGCCCGACAGAGGAGCTCCTACGAGCAGTACTTC
>TRBV5-4|few|TRBJ2-1|-
CASTPDSGVDNEQFF
TGTGCCAGCACTCCGGACAGCGGGGTGGACAATGAGCAGTTCTTC
>TRBV2|-|TRBJ1-4|-
CASSAQGFGKLFF
TGTGCCAGCAGTGCTCAGGGATTTGGAAAACTGTTTTTT
>TRBV4-3|few|TRBJ2-4|-
CASSQVLGNIQYF
TGCGCCAGCAGCCAAGTGTTGGGGAACATTCAGTACTTC
>TRBV5-1|few|TRBJ1-2|-
CASSLVGIGDGRGGYTF
TGCGCCAGCAGCTTGGTTGGTATCGGGGACGGACGCGGTGGCTACACCTTC
>TRBV6-5|large|TRBJ2-7|-
CASSYSPRTLGYEQYF
TGTGCCAGCAGTTACTCTCCTCGGACGCTCGGCTACGAGCAGTACTTC
>TRBV19|-|TRBJ2-7|TRBD2
CASRSTHLAGASYEQYF
TGTGCCAGTAGATCCACCCACCTAGCGGGAGCATCCTACGAGCAGTACTTC
>TRBV28|-|TRBJ1-1|-
CASSFKGGRQAFF
TGTGCCAGCAGTTTTAAGGGGGGCCGACAAGCTTTCTTT
>TRBV6-5|-|TRBJ2-5|-
CASTAQGIQETQYF
TGTGCCAGCACCGCCCAGGGAATCCAAGAGACCCAGTACTTC
>TRBV6-1|-|TRBJ2-5|-
CASSPQPTYQETQYF
TGTGCCAGCAGTCCGCAACCCACGTACCAAGAGACCCAGTACTTC
>TRBV2|-|TRBJ2-7|-
CASSLEGSEYEQYF
TGTGCCAGCAGCCTCGAGGGTTCAGAGTACGAGCAGTACTTC